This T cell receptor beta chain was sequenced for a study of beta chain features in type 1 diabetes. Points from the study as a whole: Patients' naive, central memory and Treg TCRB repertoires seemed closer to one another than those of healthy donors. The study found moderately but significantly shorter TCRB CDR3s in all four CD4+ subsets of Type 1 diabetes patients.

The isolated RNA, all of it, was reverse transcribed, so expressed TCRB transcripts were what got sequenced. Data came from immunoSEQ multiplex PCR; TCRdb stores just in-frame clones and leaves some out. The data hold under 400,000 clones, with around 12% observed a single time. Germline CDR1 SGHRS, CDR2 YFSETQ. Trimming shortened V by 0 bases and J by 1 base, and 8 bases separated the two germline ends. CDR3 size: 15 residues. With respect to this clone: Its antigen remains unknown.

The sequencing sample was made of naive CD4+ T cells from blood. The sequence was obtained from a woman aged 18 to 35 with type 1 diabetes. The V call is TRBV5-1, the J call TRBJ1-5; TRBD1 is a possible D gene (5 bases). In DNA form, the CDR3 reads TGCGCCAGCAGCTTGGCGGCAGGGAGCAATCAGCCCCAGCATTTT. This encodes CASSLAAGSNQPQHF.